This T cell receptor (beta chain) was observed in a study of blood T cells in healthy people across ages. Germline V CDR1 and CDR2: SQVTM, ANQGSEA. CDR3 size: 15 residues. A second PCR of 7 to 11 cycles used a sample-barcoded 5' primer and a J-beta primer mix. MiXCR, applied by TCRdb to the 5' RACE reads, yields one record per CDR3 protein. Of 760,000 or so distinct CDR3 sequences in the sample, approximately 25% were seen once. Total RNA was isolated from each sample in quantities of at least 6 micrograms. The sample also formed part of further work on T cells of mothers and their children. That paper adds: Per child, 2.5 million to 3.5 million TCR beta CDR3 reads were obtained, against over 9 million per mother.

The sample was blood. This rearrangement joins TRBV29-1 to TRBJ2-5; 7 positions agree with TRBD1. TRBJ2-7 matches the DNA end more closely, so the J call is doubtful. This clonotype originated in a boy younger than 18 in good health. The CDR3 is CSVEWSSGGSYEQYF. In DNA form, the CDR3 reads TGCAGCGTTGAATGGTCGTCAGGGGGCTCCTACGAGCAGTACTTC.